The 22 T cell receptor beta chains presented below share a single source sample, sequenced in a study of blood T cell repertoires in COVID-19. The table came from immunoSEQ multiplex PCR; TCRdb's copy has only in-frame clones and leaves some out. In the table there are about 210,000 clones, 80% to 90% of which are singletons. Sequencing was carried out using peripheral blood. All receptors come from a man between 35 and 55 years old who had recovered from COVID-19.

The rearrangement uses TRBV6-6 and TRBJ1-1, with D possibly being TRBD1 (6 bases). CDR3 size: 14 residues. Trimming left V 0 bases short and J 8 bases short, with 13 bases between. In germline, CDR1 is MNHNY, CDR2 SVGAGI (reference sequence). The CDR3 loop reads CASSYSQGFEEAFF. The CDR3 coding sequence is TGTGCCAGCAGTTACTCGCAGGGGTTCGAGGAAGCTTTCTTT.

This sequence joins TRBV15 and TRBJ2-4, with a possible D match to TRBD2 (6 bases). The V gene lost 0 bases and the J gene lost 8 bases, with 17 bases spanning the gap. In germline, CDR1 is LNHNV, CDR2 YYDKDF (reference sequence). The CDR3 is 16 residues long. The CDR3 DNA reads as TGTGCCACCAGCAGAGAATCTGGGGGAGGTGCGGACATTCAGTACTTC. Its protein is CATSRESGGGADIQYF.

Here the CDR3 reads CASSADRSGNTIYF. The CDR3 DNA reads TGTGCCAGCAGCGCTGACAGGTCTGGAAACACCATATATTTT. V usage is TRBV6-4 and J usage is TRBJ1-3, with D perhaps matching TRBD1 (6 bases). Germline loops: CDR1 MRHNA, CDR2 SNTAGT. V lost 6 bases to trimming and J lost 1 base, with 10 bases between them. The CDR3 totals 14 residues.

This clone has only a few counts. This rearrangement joins TRBV9 to TRBJ2-5, with a tentative D call TRBD2 (5 bases). This CDR3 has 14 amino acids. CDR1 is SGDLS, CDR2 YYNGEE, per germline. V lost 4 bases and J 5 bases, leaving 15 bases between the germline ends. The CDR3: CASSPTTWRETQYF. In nucleotides, the CDR3 is TGTGCCAGCAGCCCGACTACATGGAGGGAGACCCAGTACTTC.

This chain connects TRBV6-2 or TRBV6-3 to TRBJ1-5; no reliable D call. CDR1 is MNHEY, CDR2 SVGEGT, per germline. The CDR3 covers 13 residues. Trimming removed 1 base at V and 4 bases at J, with 5 bases between. The CDR3 DNA reads TGTGCCAGCAGTTACTTCTTAAATCAGCCCCAGCATTTT. Protein sequence: CASSYFLNQPQHF.

This chain uses TRBV6-2 or TRBV6-3 with TRBJ2-3; 7 bases are a match to TRBD2. The V gene's germline CDR1 is MNHEY and CDR2 SVGEGT. V trimming: 2 bases; J trimming: 1 base; junction bases outside the gene matches: 6. The CDR3 is made up of 16 amino acids. The CDR3 DNA sequence: TGTGCCAGCAGTTACGGACTAGAAGGCGGCACAGATACGCAGTATTTT. Translated, it gives CASSYGLEGGTDTQYF.

This chain uses TRBV11-2 with TRBJ2-3, with 8 positions matching TRBD2. The CDR3 covers 15 residues. Germline V gives CDR1 SGHAT, CDR2 FQNNGV. V trimming: 5 bases; J trimming: 0 bases; junction bases outside the gene matches: 4. This CDR3 is CASSASGGSTDTQYF. CDR3 nucleotides: TGTGCCAGCAGCGCGAGCGGGGGAAGCACAGATACGCAGTATTTT. The full variable domain, rest sourced from reference TRBV11-2 and TRBJ2-3, is EAGVAQSPRYKIIEKRQSVAFWCNPISGHATLYWYQQILGQGPKLLIQFQNNGVVDDSQLPKDRFSAERLKGVDSTLKIQPAKLEDSAVYLCASSASGGSTDTQYFGPGTRLTVL.

The V and J genes are TRBV27 and TRBJ2-7; 13 nucleotides line up with TRBD2. V lost 8 bases, J lost 2 bases, and 6 bases stayed unmatched. Germline V CDR1 and CDR2: MNHEY, SMNVEV (reference sequence). This CDR3 contains 15 residues. The CDR3 DNA is TGTGCCAGCGGGGGACTAGCGGGACCGACCTACGAGCAGTACTTC. It encodes CASGGLAGPTYEQYF.

In DNA, the CDR3 is TGTGCCAGCAGCACCAAAGTACAGGGACCGGCCACTGAAGCTTTCTTT. Residues: CASSTKVQGPATEAFF. The chain couples TRBV21-1 to TRBJ1-1; the table assigns TRBD1, which was not confirmed against the DNA. TRBV21-1 is labeled a pseudogene. There are 16 residues in the CDR3.

The genes are TRBV7-2 and TRBJ1-1; the D gene is possibly TRBD1 (5 bases). V gave up 5 bases and J gave up 3 bases, with 13 bases separating them. The CDR3 is made up of 14 amino acids. Germline V gene sequence: CDR1 SGHTA, CDR2 FQGNSA. Here the CDR3 reads CASSRGRADTEAFF. The CDR3 region has the DNA TGTGCCAGCAGCCGGGGGAGGGCTGACACTGAAGCTTTCTTT.

This clone was detected once. The chain recombines TRBV5-8 with TRBJ1-5; D perhaps matches TRBD1 (5 bases). Trimming stripped 1 base from V and 7 bases from J, with 6 bases between. The CDR3 loop spans 12 amino acids. Germline loops: CDR1 SGHTS, CDR2 YDEGEE. This chain's CDR3 is CASSLRGQPQHF. CDR3 coding DNA: TGTGCCAGCAGCTTGAGGGGACAGCCCCAGCATTTT.

This clone is a singleton in its sample. The rearrangement uses TRBV7-2 and TRBJ2-6; 7 positions match TRBD1. V shed 5 bases and J 4 bases; nucleotides not matched to a gene: 2. CDR1 and CDR2 (germline): SGHTA, FQGNSA. This CDR3 is built from 14 residues. The CDR3 bases are TGTGCCAGCAGCACAGGGGCCGGGGCCAACGTCCTGACTTTC. This translates into CASSTGAGANVLTF.

The J gene is TRBJ1-1, the V gene TRBV7-2; perhaps TRBD1 as D (5 bases). This CDR3 is built from 15 residues. Germline V gene data show CDR1 as SGHTA and CDR2 as FQGNSA. Trimming took 1 base from V and 3 from J, leaving 12 bases between them. Written as DNA, the CDR3 is TGTGCCAGCAGCTTAGGGCAGGGTTTCGACACTGAAGCTTTCTTT. Protein: CASSLGQGFDTEAFF.

This clone was counted a single time. This chain links TRBV21-1 with TRBJ2-7; whether TRBD2, the table's D call, matches the DNA was not checked. TRBV21-1 is a pseudogene. CDR3 length equals 11 residues. The CDR3 sequence is CASSTDCEQYF. The CDR3 coding sequence is TGTGCCAGCAGCACAGACTGCGAGCAGTACTTC.

The rearrangement uses TRBV5-6 and TRBJ2-7; no clear D. V was clipped by 0 bases and J by 3 bases, with 10 bases between them. Germline loops: CDR1 SGHDT, CDR2 YYEEEE. This CDR3 is 14 amino acids long. The CDR3 DNA reads as TGTGCCAGCAGCTTGGAACAGAGCTACTACGAGCAGTACTTC. It specifies CASSLEQSYYEQYF.

The V call is TRBV12-5, the J call TRBJ2-2; the match to TRBD2 covers 8 bases. Germline assignment: CDR1 LGHNT and CDR2 FRNRAP. This CDR3 region has 17 residues. V trimming: 5 bases; J trimming: 0 bases; junction bases outside the gene matches: 8. The CDR3 sequence: CASGRLLAGSNTGELFF. The CDR3 DNA reads TGTGCTAGTGGTCGGCTGCTAGCGGGCTCGAACACCGGGGAGCTGTTTTTT.

The chain is built from TRBV14 and TRBJ1-4, with 9 nucleotides matching TRBD1. The CDR3 runs to 16 residues. Germline assignment: CDR1 SGHDN and CDR2 FVKESK. V lost 0 bases to trimming and J lost 8 bases; unmatched junction nucleotides: 7. CDR3 bases: TGTGCCAGCAGCCAAGATTTACAGGGGGCAGGGGAAAAACTGTTTTTT. It is translated as CASSQDLQGAGEKLFF.

The rearrangement uses TRBV7-2 and TRBJ2-3; 9 nucleotides agree with TRBD2. V dropped 7 bases and J dropped 5; count of bases not matched to a gene: 4. This CDR3 spans 13 amino acids. CDR1 and CDR2 (germline): SGHTA, FQGNSA. This CDR3 is CASIPSGEDTQYF. The CDR3 DNA is TGTGCCAGCATTCCTAGCGGGGAAGATACGCAGTATTTT.

The V call is TRBV6-2 or TRBV6-3, the J call TRBJ2-3; 8 nucleotides align to TRBD1. Germline V gene sequence: CDR1 MNHEY, CDR2 SVGEGT. V gave up 4 bases and J gave up 2 bases; unmatched junction bases: 11. There are 17 residues in the CDR3. DNA for the CDR3: TGTGCCAGCAGTTCATTCCTCCGGGACAGGAACACAGATACGCAGTATTTT. Translating it yields CASSSFLRDRNTDTQYF.

In DNA, the CDR3 is TGTGCCAGCAGCCGGACAGGGGGTGCGGCCTACGAGCAGTACTTC. It codes for CASSRTGGAAYEQYF. This chain uses TRBV7-9 with TRBJ2-7; 10 bases line up with TRBD1. The CDR3 has 15 residues. The germline CDR1 and CDR2 sequences are SEHNR and FQNEAQ (reference sequence). The junction had 6 bases not matched to a gene; V was cut back by 5 bases and J by 2 bases.

CDR3 protein: CASSPGRGGLSPQHF. The CDR3 DNA is TGTGCCAGCAGCCCCGGGAGGGGAGGACTGTCGCCCCAGCATTTT. This rearrangement joins TRBV6-5 to TRBJ1-5, with D perhaps TRBD1 (5 bases). Trimming took off 6 bases at V and 9 bases at J, with 21 bases between the two ends. This CDR3 has 15 amino acids. Looked up from germline, CDR1 is MNHEY and CDR2 is SVGAGI.

J is TRBJ1-2 and V is TRBV24-1, with 9 bases fitting TRBD1. Germline CDR1 KGHDR, CDR2 SFDVKD. This CDR3 comprises 16 residues. Germline trimming cut 4 bases from V and 1 base from J; bases unmatched to any gene: 6. The CDR3 region has the DNA TGTGCCACCAGTGACCCTGGACAGGGGAATAACTATGGCTACACCTTC. Encoded protein: CATSDPGQGNNYGYTF.